This is a list of T cell receptor beta chains from one sample in a study of T-cell reconstitution after alpha-beta-depleted transplantation in children. TCRdb redid the calling of the PCR reads with MiXCR, one entry per CDR3 protein. The sample has 30,000 or so distinct CDR3 sequences, around 7% seen once. Sequencing used peripheral blood, obtained 60 days after TCRalphabeta/CD19-depleted stem cell transplant. Source of these receptors: a child under two years old who had a stem cell transplant for acute myeloid leukemia, so the T cells may come from the graft donor. CDR3s include the opening cysteine and the closing phenylalanine or tryptophan. The order of the fields is J gene, D gene, clone size, V gene, CDR3 protein, CDR3 DNA. The D gene is left open where the match is weak. Only some rows state a clone size, as once, few, many or a class for expanded clones.

J gene: TRBJ2-6
D gene: .
clone size: many
V gene: TRBV7-2
CDR3 protein: CASSLWGVFSGANVLTF
CDR3 DNA: TGTGCCAGCAGCTTATGGGGCGTTTTCTCTGGGGCCAACGTCCTGACTTTC

J gene: TRBJ1-1
D gene: .
clone size: many
V gene: TRBV13
CDR3 protein: CASSVIGEFAFF
CDR3 DNA: TGTGCCAGCAGTGTTATTGGGGAGTTTGCTTTCTTT

J gene: TRBJ2-1
D gene: .
clone size: many
V gene: TRBV7-3
CDR3 protein: CASSSFTANNEQFF
CDR3 DNA: TGTGCCAGCAGCAGTTTTACGGCGAACAATGAGCAGTTCTTC

J gene: TRBJ1-1
D gene: TRBD1
clone size: few
V gene: TRBV7-9
CDR3 protein: CASSDWGQGDTEAFF
CDR3 DNA: TGTGCCAGCAGCGATTGGGGACAGGGAGATACTGAAGCTTTCTTT

J gene: TRBJ2-3
D gene: TRBD1
clone size: many
V gene: TRBV5-1
CDR3 protein: CASSPQTGSDTQYF
CDR3 DNA: TGCGCCAGCAGCCCACAGACAGGGTCAGATACGCAGTATTTT

J gene: TRBJ1-1
D gene: .
clone size: many
V gene: TRBV5-5
CDR3 protein: CASSLTLNTEAFF
CDR3 DNA: TGTGCCAGCAGCCTGACACTGAACACTGAAGCTTTCTTT

J gene: TRBJ2-1
D gene: .
clone size: .
V gene: TRBV5-6
CDR3 protein: CASSFGVYSYNEQFF
CDR3 DNA: TGTGCCAGCAGCTTCGGGGTCTACTCCTACAATGAGCAGTTCTTC

J gene: TRBJ2-5
D gene: .
clone size: many
V gene: TRBV10-3
CDR3 protein: CATTATQETQYF
CDR3 DNA: TGTGCCACGACAGCGACCCAAGAGACCCAGTACTTC

J gene: TRBJ2-7
D gene: .
clone size: many
V gene: TRBV7-2
CDR3 protein: CASSNSYEQYF
CDR3 DNA: TGTGCCAGCAGCAACTCCTACGAGCAGTACTTC

J gene: TRBJ2-5
D gene: .
clone size: many
V gene: TRBV4-3
CDR3 protein: CASSQDYSRRKETQYF
CDR3 DNA: TGCGCCAGCAGCCAAGATTACAGCAGACGAAAAGAGACCCAGTACTTC